The 2 T cell receptor beta chains below all came from one sample that was sequenced in a study of naive and memory T cell subsets. The beta constant-region primer was an equimolar mix of two oligonucleotides covering TRBC1 and TRBC2. TCRdb called the UMI-ligation and nested PCR reads again in MiXCR, with one record for every CDR3 protein. Here the sample spans about 80,000 distinct CDR3 sequences, less than 15% being singletons. Sequenced material: central memory CD4+ T cells from blood. The receptors come from a human donor in good health.

This clonotype was found a few times. The CDR3 loop reads CSARGTGGAGGYTF. CDR3 DNA sequence: TGCAGTGCTAGAGGGACAGGGGGCGCGGGCGGCTACACCTTC. The J gene is TRBJ1-2, the V gene TRBV20-1; 11 bases are shared with TRBD1. CDR3 length: 14 amino acids. The trim removed 1 base at V and 8 bases at J, leaving 6 bases unmatched. CDR1 and CDR2 (germline): DFQATT, SNEGSKA (reference sequence).

This clonotype has ten or more counts. The chain couples TRBV14 to TRBJ2-3, with 9 bases aligning to TRBD1. Germline loops: CDR1 SGHDN, CDR2 FVKESK. The CDR3 is 18 residues long. V shed 1 base and J 1 base; nucleotides not matched to a gene: 9. The DNA for the CDR3 is TGTGCCAGCAGCCAAGGTCGGGGACAGGGTCGGCGCACAGATACGCAGTATTTT. It translates to CASSQGRGQGRRTDTQYF. Complete variable domain (other parts from reference TRBV14 and TRBJ2-3): EAGVTQFPSHSVIEKGQTVTLRCDPISGHDNLYWYRRVMGKEIKFLLHFVKESKQDESGMPNNRFLAERTGGTYSTLKVQPAELEDSGVYFCASSQGRGQGRRTDTQYFGPGTRLTVL.